These T cell receptor beta chains were read from a single sample in a study of blood T cell repertoires in COVID-19. Assay used: immunoSEQ multiplex PCR; TCRdb lists only in-frame clones, some missing. Found here are approximately 230,000 clones, approximately 86% of them singletons; the top ten hold about 5.3%. The source material was peripheral blood. The receptor source for this set is a woman of 80 years or more with active or convalescent COVID-19. The CDR3 runs from the conserved cysteine through the conserved F or W. Each record gives: D gene, clone size, J gene, V gene, CDR3 protein, CDR3 DNA. A D gene is named only where the DNA matches it firmly. Size is stated for part of the rows, as once, few or many counts, or as a class when the clone is expanded.

>-|-|TRBJ2-1|TRBV14
CASSQAGLTFLNEQFF
TGTGCCAGCAGCCAAGCTGGACTAACTTTCCTCAATGAGCAGTTCTTC
>-|-|TRBJ2-1|TRBV29-1
CSVLGPSSANSYNEQFF
TGCAGCGTCTTGGGGCCCTCCAGCGCCAACTCCTACAATGAGCAGTTCTTC
>-|-|TRBJ1-1|TRBV6-5
CASSYGGDTEAFF
TGTGCCAGCAGTTACGGTGGAGACACTGAAGCTTTCTTT
>-|-|TRBJ2-7|TRBV20-1
CSARVMYEQYF
TGCAGTGCTAGAGTAATGTACGAGCAGTACTTC
>-|-|TRBJ2-7|TRBV29-1
CSVVRSYEQYF
TGCAGCGTGGTCCGGTCTTACGAGCAGTACTTC
>-|-|TRBJ1-1|TRBV18
CASSPGDGVGTEAFF
TGTGCCAGCTCACCAGGCGACGGGGTAGGTACTGAAGCTTTCTTT
>-|-|TRBJ1-6|TRBV4-2
CASSQGFRNNSPLHF
TGTGCCAGCAGCCAAGGGTTCAGGAATAATTCACCCCTCCACTTT
>TRBD1|-|TRBJ1-2|TRBV4-1
CASSQPGQVYGYTF
TGCGCCAGCAGCCAACCAGGACAGGTCTATGGCTACACCTTC
>TRBD2|-|TRBJ2-5|TRBV9
CASSPGLAGRGETQYF
TGTGCCAGCAGCCCCGGACTAGCGGGCAGAGGGGAGACCCAGTACTTC
>-|-|TRBJ1-5|TRBV2
CASRATGDSNQPQHF
TGTGCCAGCAGGGCGACAGGAGATAGCAATCAGCCCCAGCATTTT
>TRBD2|-|TRBJ2-7|TRBV6-2/TRBV6-3
CASSTLAGGFYEQYF
TGTGCCAGCAGTACTCTGGCGGGAGGATTTTACGAGCAGTACTTC
>-|-|TRBJ1-2|TRBV5-6
CASSLGGLGYTF
TGTGCCAGCAGCTTGGGGGGCTTGGGCTACACCTTC
>TRBD2|-|TRBJ2-5|TRBV27
CASSPAGTSGTISYF
TGTGCCAGCAGTCCCGCCGGGACTAGCGGGACCATTTCCTACTTC
>-|-|TRBJ1-1|TRBV19
CASSLQGVATEAFF
TGTGCCAGTAGCTTACAGGGCGTAGCGACTGAAGCTTTCTTT
>-|-|TRBJ2-3|TRBV7-2
CASSLARTTLHTQYF
TGTGCCAGCAGCTTAGCGAGGACAACCCTCCATACGCAGTATTTT
>TRBD1|-|TRBJ2-1|TRBV5-1
CASSPGQGSYNEQFF
TGCGCCAGCAGCCCGGGACAGGGGTCCTACAATGAGCAGTTCTTC
>TRBD2|once|TRBJ2-1|TRBV5-4
CASSRASLAGGANEQFF
TGTGCCAGCAGCCGAGCTTCACTAGCGGGGGGCGCAAATGAGCAGTTCTTC
>-|once|TRBJ2-1|TRBV12-2
CASRLALDRGQDNEQFF
TGTGCAAGTCGCTTAGCGCTTGACAGGGGGCAGGACAATGAGCAGTTCTTC
>-|-|TRBJ2-5|TRBV7-7
CASSFTKDLIGGETQYF
TGTGCTAGCAGCTTCACTAAAGACCTGATCGGTGGAGAGACCCAGTACTTC
>-|-|TRBJ2-5|TRBV27
CASSFGTQETQYF
TGTGCCAGCAGTTTCGGGACTCAAGAGACCCAGTACTTC
>-|-|TRBJ2-3|TRBV11-2
CASSRTGRNTDTQYF
TGTGCCAGCAGCAGGACTGGGAGGAACACAGATACGCAGTATTTT
>-|once|TRBJ2-7|TRBV3-1/TRBV3-2
CASSSLGGARDEQYF
TGTGCCAGCAGCTCCCTAGGGGGGGCCCGCGACGAGCAGTACTTC
>-|-|TRBJ2-5|TRBV5-4
CASSLGTTKETQYF
TGTGCCAGCAGCTTGGGGACTACAAAGGAGACCCAGTACTTC
>-|-|TRBJ1-3|TRBV3-1/TRBV3-2
CASSQVQGPGSIYF
TGTGCCAGCAGCCAAGTACAGGGACCTGGCTCCATATATTTT
>-|-|TRBJ2-3|TRBV5-6
CASSWSQLFYGQYF
TGTGCCAGCAGCTGGAGCCAGCTTTTTTATGGGCAGTATTTT
>TRBD1|-|TRBJ2-7|TRBV27
CASSYRTGGYEQYF
TGTGCCAGCAGCTACAGGACAGGGGGCTACGAGCAGTACTTC
>-|-|TRBJ1-5|TRBV3-1/TRBV3-2
CASSQGNREPQHF
TGTGCCAGCAGCCAAGGCAACAGGGAGCCCCAGCATTTT
>-|-|TRBJ2-4|TRBV15
CATSIDRLAKNIQYF
TGTGCCACCAGCATCGACAGGTTAGCCAAAAACATTCAGTACTTC
>TRBD1|-|TRBJ1-5|TRBV24-1
CATSEGQGTYQPQHF
TGTGCCACCAGTGAAGGACAGGGGACGTATCAGCCCCAGCATTTT
>TRBD1|-|TRBJ1-1|TRBV18
CASSPPGTGRITEAFF
TGTGCCAGCTCACCGCCCGGGACAGGGAGAATTACTGAAGCTTTCTTT
>-|-|TRBJ1-3|TRBV28
CASGEFGNTIYF
TGTGCCAGCGGAGAATTTGGAAACACCATATATTTT
>TRBD1|-|TRBJ1-1|TRBV10-2
CASSLRDRSLNTEAFF
TGCGCCAGCAGTCTACGGGACAGGTCACTGAACACTGAAGCTTTCTTT
>-|once|TRBJ2-7|TRBV6-4
CASSSHRRKSYEQYF
TGTGCCAGCAGTAGTCACAGGCGAAAATCCTACGAGCAGTACTTC
>-|-|TRBJ1-3|TRBV2
CASSVIGDRGNTIYF
TGTGCCAGCAGTGTAATTGGAGACAGGGGAAACACCATATATTTT
>-|-|TRBJ1-1|TRBV19
CASSRAMNTEAFF
TGTGCCAGTAGTAGGGCCATGAACACTGAAGCTTTCTTT
>-|-|TRBJ1-1|TRBV28
CASSPPAGDTEAFF
TGTGCCAGCAGTCCCCCGGCGGGGGACACTGAAGCTTTCTTT
>-|-|TRBJ1-5|TRBV28
CASRDQGYVNQPQHF
TGTGCCAGCAGAGACCAGGGCTACGTCAATCAGCCCCAGCATTTT
>-|-|TRBJ2-7|TRBV3-1/TRBV3-2
CASSQGVGGTLLSEQYF
TGTGCCAGCAGCCAAGGGGTAGGAGGGACTCTACTTTCCGAGCAGTACTTC
>TRBD1|-|TRBJ2-7|TRBV7-9
CASRPTGAHEQYF
TGTGCCAGCAGGCCGACAGGGGCCCACGAGCAGTACTTC
>-|few|TRBJ2-4|TRBV5-6
CASSSARGAVDIQYF
TGTGCCAGCAGCTCCGCCCGGGGGGCTGTGGACATTCAGTACTTC
>TRBD2|-|TRBJ2-5|TRBV28
CASSFGGSRETQYF
TGTGCCAGCAGTTTCGGCGGGAGTCGAGAGACCCAGTACTTC
>-|few|TRBJ1-2|TRBV3-1/TRBV3-2
CASSQLGAGLIYYGYTF
TGTGCCAGCAGCCAATTGGGGGCAGGGTTGATCTACTATGGCTACACCTTC
>-|-|TRBJ2-1|TRBV7-2
CASSLGSSSGEQFF
TGTGCCAGCAGCTTAGGGTCTAGCTCCGGTGAGCAGTTCTTC
>-|many|TRBJ2-5|TRBV5-1
CASRESSAGTAQETQYF
TGCGCCAGCAGGGAAAGTTCAGCCGGGACTGCCCAAGAGACCCAGTACTTC
>-|-|TRBJ2-5|TRBV5-1
CASSLGGEQETQYF
TGCGCCAGCAGCTTGGGTGGGGAGCAAGAGACCCAGTACTTC
>-|-|TRBJ1-2|TRBV18
CASSAFAGDAGYTF
TGTGCCAGCTCAGCCTTCGCAGGGGATGCTGGCTACACCTTC
>-|-|TRBJ2-7|TRBV5-1
CASSLLRGYEQYF
TGCGCCAGCAGCTTGTTACGGGGTTACGAGCAGTACTTC
>TRBD1|-|TRBJ2-2|TRBV5-1
CASSLNYRGTGELFF
TGCGCCAGCAGCTTAAATTACAGGGGTACCGGGGAGCTGTTTTTT
>TRBD1|-|TRBJ2-7|TRBV4-2
CASSPGQDYEQYF
TGTGCCAGCAGCCCGGGACAGGACTACGAGCAGTACTTC
>-|-|TRBJ1-1|TRBV6-1
CASSERQILNTEAFF
TGTGCCAGCAGTGAACGACAGATTTTGAACACTGAAGCTTTCTTT
>-|few|TRBJ1-5|TRBV5-1
CASSLGGRDSNQPQHF
TGCGCCAGCAGCTTGGGCGGCAGGGATAGCAATCAGCCCCAGCATTTT
>-|-|TRBJ1-6|TRBV3-1/TRBV3-2
CASSQEGENNSPLHF
TGTGCCAGCAGCCAAGAGGGAGAGAATAATTCACCCCTCCACTTT
>-|-|TRBJ2-1|TRBV3-1/TRBV3-2
CASSPGLYNEQFF
TGTGCCAGCAGCCCAGGCCTCTACAATGAGCAGTTCTTC
>TRBD1|-|TRBJ1-3|TRBV30
CAWKTGGSGNTIYF
TGTGCCTGGAAAACAGGGGGCTCTGGAAACACCATATATTTT